A single sample is the source of the 14 T cell receptor beta chains below, sequenced in a study of T-cell memory formation after mild COVID-19. From the 5' RACE reads, TCRdb called clonotypes with MiXCR, one entry per CDR3 protein. The table includes 450,000 to 650,000 distinct CDR3 sequences, roughly 22% detected once. What was sequenced was PBMCs or a T cell subset sorted from them (not recorded which). These TCRs come from an adult woman who had mild COVID-19 (a few samples of this study predate the infection). Cell type and time point are not known.

In its sample, this clonotype was seen a few times. V gene TRBV29-1 combines with J gene TRBJ2-7, with D uncertain. The length of the CDR3 is 11 residues. The germline V gene has CDR1 SQVTM and CDR2 ANQGSEA. Trimming took off 4 bases at V and 3 bases at J, with 7 bases between the two ends. The CDR3 sequence is CSVGSLYEQYV. CDR3 bases: TGCAGCGTTGGTTCGCTCTACGAGCAGTACGTC.

This clonotype was observed a handful of times. The genes are TRBV20-1 and TRBJ2-3, with D possibly being TRBD1 (6 bases). CDR1 is DFQATT, CDR2 SNEGSKA, per germline (reference sequence). The CDR3 has 15 residues. Trimming shortened V by 4 bases and J by 2 bases, and 16 bases separated the two germline ends. DNA for the CDR3: TGCAGTGCTACGACCCTGACAGGCGCCACAGATACGCAGTATTTT. Amino acids: CSATTLTGATDTQYF.

This clonotype has a handful of counts. The rearrangement joins TRBV12-3 or TRBV12-4 to TRBJ2-1; D remains ambiguous. Trimming pared 4 bases from V and 7 bases from J, leaving 8 bases between. This CDR3 region has 12 residues. DNA of the CDR3: TGTGCCAGCAGTTACCTAGTGAATGAGCAGTTCTTC. It specifies CASSYLVNEQFF.

The rearrangement uses TRBV9 and TRBJ1-3; D is ambiguous. The length of the CDR3 is 16 residues. Trimming removed 0 bases from V and 0 bases from J, with 10 bases in between. Germline V lookup: CDR1 SGDLS, CDR2 YYNGEE. CDR3 residues: CASSVALDSSGNTIYF. CDR3 coding DNA: TGTGCCAGCAGCGTAGCTCTCGATAGCTCTGGAAACACCATATATTTT.

The V call is TRBV2, the J call TRBJ1-1; perhaps TRBD1 as D (5 bases). The CDR3 has 14 residues. Germline V gene data show CDR1 as SNHLY and CDR2 as FYNNEI. Trimming took off 7 bases at V and 2 bases at J, with 14 bases between the two ends. The CDR3 nucleotides are TGTGCCAGCACCCTCCGGGGCCGAAACACTGAAGCTTTCTTT. Its translation is CASTLRGRNTEAFF.

The genes are TRBV27 and TRBJ2-1; 11 positions agree with TRBD2. The CDR3 is 17 amino acids. Per the germline V gene, CDR1 is MNHEY and CDR2 is SMNVEV (reference sequence). V lost 6 bases and J lost 6; bases outside the gene matches: 13. CDR3 nucleotide sequence: TGTGCCAGCAGCTTTTCTCTAGCGGGGGGATCGGGCAATGAGCAGTTCTTC. This translates into CASSFSLAGGSGNEQFF.

This chain links TRBV25-1 with TRBJ2-7; TRBD1 or TRBD2 may be the D gene (5 bases each). V lost 6 bases, J lost 6 bases, and 15 bases lay in between. The germline CDR1 and CDR2 sequences are MGHDK and SYGVNS. This CDR3 contains 13 residues. The chain's CDR3 is CASRRTRETEQYF. The CDR3 coding sequence is TGTGCCAGCAGGAGGACCAGGGAGACCGAGCAGTACTTC.

The chain recombines TRBV20-1 with TRBJ2-7; possibly TRBD1 or TRBD2 for D (5 bases each). Trimming took off 5 bases at V and 0 bases at J, with 17 bases between the two ends. The CDR3 runs 15 residues. CDR1 and CDR2 from the germline V gene are DFQATT and SNEGSKA (reference sequence). The CDR3 coding sequence is TGCAGTGCTTACTCCCGGGACGGTAACTCCTACGAGCAGTACTTC. It encodes CSAYSRDGNSYEQYF.

The chain carries TRBV29-1 and TRBJ2-3, with D tentatively TRBD1 (6 bases). Per germline, CDR1 SQVTM and CDR2 ANQGSEA. The CDR3 is made up of 15 amino acids. With 6 bases removed from V and 4 bases from J, the gap between germline ends came to 20 bases. This CDR3 reads CSVLRGTTFADTQYF. CDR3 bases: TGCAGCGTGCTCAGGGGAACCACTTTCGCAGATACGCAGTATTTT.

The chain couples TRBV4-3 to TRBJ2-1; possibly TRBD2 for D (6 bases). This CDR3 has 18 residues. V dropped 4 bases and J dropped 9 bases, with 28 bases sitting between them. Germline V gives CDR1 LGHNA, CDR2 YSLEER. The CDR3 region has the DNA TGCGCCAGCAGCCTAAGCTACTCGGGACTCCGAGGCTTTAGTGAGCAGTTCTTC. The encoded protein is CASSLSYSGLRGFSEQFF.

This chain links TRBV29-1 with TRBJ2-1; 7 bases line up with TRBD1. This CDR3 is built from 12 residues. The germline gives CDR1 SQVTM, CDR2 ANQGSEA. Losses at the gene ends were 6 bases for V and 8 bases for J; bases not matched to a gene: 7. Here the CDR3 DNA reads TGCAGCGTCAACCGGGACAGCCATGAGCAGTTCTTC. This sequence encodes CSVNRDSHEQFF.

J is TRBJ2-5 and V is TRBV6-5; weak D call: TRBD1 (6 bases). Germline V gene lookup returns CDR1 MNHEY and CDR2 SVGAGI. Trimming took off 6 bases at V and 4 bases at J, with 15 bases between the two ends. CDR3 length: 14 residues. The CDR3 loop is CASRLQGFGETQYF. The CDR3, as DNA: TGTGCCAGCAGGCTTCAGGGGTTCGGAGAGACCCAGTACTTC.

This sequence joins TRBV6-2 or TRBV6-3 and TRBJ2-3, with 11 bases matching TRBD2. Germline lookup yields CDR1 MNHEY and CDR2 SVGEGT. This CDR3 comprises 17 residues. J lost 5 bases, V lost 4 bases, and 11 bases had no gene match. The CDR3 protein is CASSSGTSGRIRDTQYF. DNA of the CDR3: TGTGCCAGCAGTTCCGGGACTAGCGGCCGCATCAGAGATACGCAGTATTTT.

The chain links TRBV29-1 to TRBJ1-1; unclear D gene. The CDR3 covers 14 residues. CDR1 and CDR2 from the germline V gene are SQVTM and ANQGSEA. The V gene lost 4 bases and the J gene lost 1 base, with 13 bases spanning the gap. The CDR3 sequence is CSVGLESWNTEAFF. CDR3 coding DNA: TGCAGCGTTGGGCTAGAATCCTGGAACACTGAAGCTTTCTTT.